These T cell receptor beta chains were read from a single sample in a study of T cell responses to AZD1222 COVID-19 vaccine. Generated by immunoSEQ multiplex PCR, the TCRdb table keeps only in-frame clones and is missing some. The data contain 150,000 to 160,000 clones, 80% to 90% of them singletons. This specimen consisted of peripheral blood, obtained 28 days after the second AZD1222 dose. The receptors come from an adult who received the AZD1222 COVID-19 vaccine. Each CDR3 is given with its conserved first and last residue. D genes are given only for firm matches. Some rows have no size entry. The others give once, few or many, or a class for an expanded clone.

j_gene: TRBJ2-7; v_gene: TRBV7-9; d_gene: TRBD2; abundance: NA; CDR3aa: CASSLAGTSGDF; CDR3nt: TGTGCCAGCAGCTTAGCCGGGACTAGCGGAGACTTC
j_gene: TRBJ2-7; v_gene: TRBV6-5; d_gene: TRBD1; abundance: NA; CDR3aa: CASKGTGGAYEQYF; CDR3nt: TGTGCCAGCAAGGGAACAGGGGGTGCCTACGAGCAGTACTTC
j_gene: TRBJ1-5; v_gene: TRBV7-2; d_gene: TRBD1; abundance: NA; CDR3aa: CASSLDRGNQPQHF; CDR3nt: TGTGCCAGCAGCCTGGACAGGGGAAATCAGCCCCAGCATTTT
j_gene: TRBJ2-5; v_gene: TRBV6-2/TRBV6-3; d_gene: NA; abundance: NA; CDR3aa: CASSYSSRGRVETQYF; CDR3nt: TGTGCCAGCAGTTACTCGAGCCGGGGGCGAGTGGAGACCCAGTACTTC
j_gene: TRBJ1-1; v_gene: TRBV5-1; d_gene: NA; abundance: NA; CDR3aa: CASSLSGVMNTEAFF; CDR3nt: TGCGCCAGCAGCTTATCGGGGGTCATGAACACTGAAGCTTTCTTT
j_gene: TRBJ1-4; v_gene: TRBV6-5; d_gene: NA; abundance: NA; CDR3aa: CASRSGTTNEKLFF; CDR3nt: TGTGCCAGCAGATCCGGGACAACTAATGAAAAACTGTTTTTT
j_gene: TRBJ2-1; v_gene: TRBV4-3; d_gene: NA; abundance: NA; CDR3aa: CASSQEEGAASSYNEQFF; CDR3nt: TGCGCCAGCAGCCAAGAGGAAGGGGCGGCCAGCTCCTACAATGAGCAGTTCTTC
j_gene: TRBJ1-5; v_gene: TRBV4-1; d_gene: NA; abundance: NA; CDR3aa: CASSQWPRGDSNQPQHF; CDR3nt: TGCGCCAGCAGCCAATGGCCCAGAGGGGATAGCAATCAGCCCCAGCATTTT
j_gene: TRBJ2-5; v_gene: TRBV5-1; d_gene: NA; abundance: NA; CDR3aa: CASSLAGAETQYF; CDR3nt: TGCGCCAGCAGCCTGGCGGGCGCGGAGACCCAGTACTTC
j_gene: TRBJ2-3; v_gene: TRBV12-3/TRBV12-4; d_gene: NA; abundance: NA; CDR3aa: CASSLLGDTQYF; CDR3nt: TGTGCCAGCAGTTTATTGGGGGATACGCAGTATTTT
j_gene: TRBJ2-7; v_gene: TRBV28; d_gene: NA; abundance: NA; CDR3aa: CASSLGRVGYEQYF; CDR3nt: TGTGCCAGCAGTTTAGGCAGGGTCGGGTACGAGCAGTACTTC
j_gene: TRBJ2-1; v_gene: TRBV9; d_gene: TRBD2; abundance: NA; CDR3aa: CASSAGGTSGSEQFF; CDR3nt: TGTGCCAGCAGCGCGGGGGGGACTAGCGGGTCTGAGCAGTTCTTC
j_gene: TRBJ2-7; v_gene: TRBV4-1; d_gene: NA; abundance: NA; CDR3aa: CASRKSPVLDYEQYF; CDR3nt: TGCGCCAGCAGAAAGTCGCCCGTTTTAGACTACGAGCAGTACTTC
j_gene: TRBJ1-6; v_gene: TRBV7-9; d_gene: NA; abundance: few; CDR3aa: CASSFGGYNSPLHF; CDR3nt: TGTGCCAGCAGCTTCGGGGGCTATAATTCACCCCTCCACTTT
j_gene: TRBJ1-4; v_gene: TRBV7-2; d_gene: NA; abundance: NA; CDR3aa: CASSLGATNEKLFF; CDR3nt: TGTGCCAGCAGCTTAGGAGCGACTAATGAAAAACTGTTTTTT
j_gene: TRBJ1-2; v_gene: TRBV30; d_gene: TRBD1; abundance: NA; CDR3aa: CAWMRGQGNYGYTF; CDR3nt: TGTGCCTGGATGAGGGGGCAGGGTAACTATGGCTACACCTTC
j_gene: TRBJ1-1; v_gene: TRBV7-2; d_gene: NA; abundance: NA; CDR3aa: CASSPRRSRDTEAFF; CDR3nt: TGTGCCAGCAGCCCTAGGAGGTCCCGGGACACTGAAGCTTTCTTT
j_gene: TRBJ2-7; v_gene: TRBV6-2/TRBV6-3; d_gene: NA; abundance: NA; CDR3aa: CASSLAESYEQYF; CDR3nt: TGTGCCAGCAGTTTAGCGGAAAGCTACGAGCAGTACTTC
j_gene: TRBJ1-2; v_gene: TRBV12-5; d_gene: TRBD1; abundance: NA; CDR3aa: CASALVTQGAYGYTF; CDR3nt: TGTGCTAGTGCCTTGGTTACGCAGGGGGCCTATGGCTACACCTTC
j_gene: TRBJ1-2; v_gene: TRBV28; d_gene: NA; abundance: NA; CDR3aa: CASSPRDSPRGYGYTF; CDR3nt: TGTGCCAGCAGTCCCCGCGACTCCCCGCGGGGCTATGGCTACACCTTC
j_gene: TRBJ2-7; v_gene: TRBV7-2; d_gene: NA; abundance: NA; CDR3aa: CASSLDFSRSEQYF; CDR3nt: TGTGCCAGCAGCTTGGACTTTTCCCGAAGCGAGCAGTACTTC
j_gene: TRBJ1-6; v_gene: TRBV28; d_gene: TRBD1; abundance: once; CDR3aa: CASIRGQGARALHF; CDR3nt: TGTGCCAGCATCCGGGGACAGGGCGCGAGAGCCCTCCACTTT
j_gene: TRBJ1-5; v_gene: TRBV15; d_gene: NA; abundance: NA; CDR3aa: CATSREPSGNQPQHF; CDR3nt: TGTGCCACCAGCAGAGAACCCTCGGGCAATCAGCCCCAGCATTTT
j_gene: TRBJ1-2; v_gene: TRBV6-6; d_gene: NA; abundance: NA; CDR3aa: CASSYSGGYGYTF; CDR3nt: TGTGCCAGCAGTTACTCAGGGGGCTATGGCTACACCTTC
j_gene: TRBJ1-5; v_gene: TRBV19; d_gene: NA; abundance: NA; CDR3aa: CASSMSQGYQPQHF; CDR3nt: TGTGCCAGTAGTATGAGTCAGGGTTATCAGCCCCAGCATTTT